These 28 T cell receptor beta chains share one sample of origin, sequenced in a study of blood T cell repertoires in COVID-19. Clones were read by immunoSEQ multiplex PCR, and TCRdb kept only the in-frame ones, dropping some. This sample yields 210,000 or so clones, of which 82% are seen a single time; roughly 12% belongs to the top ten. Sequencing was done on a sample of peripheral blood. These receptors were taken from a woman between 35 and 50 years old with acute or convalescent COVID-19.

The gene calls are TRBV3-1 (or the pseudogene TRBV3-2) and TRBJ1-1, with a possible D match to TRBD1 (5 bases). CDR3 length: 15 amino acids. Germline V gives CDR1 LGHDT, CDR2 YNNKEL (reference sequence). Trimming removed 1 base at V and 2 bases at J, with 11 bases between. This chain's CDR3 is CASSQVGGLNTEAFF. In nucleotides, the CDR3 is TGTGCCAGCAGCCAAGTCGGGGGATTAAACACTGAAGCTTTCTTT.

This clone was observed once. V is TRBV5-1 and J is TRBJ1-2; TRBD1 matches 8 bases. The CDR3 covers 15 residues. Germline V gene lookup returns CDR1 SGHRS and CDR2 YFSETQ. J lost 7 bases, V lost 4 bases, and 12 bases had no gene match. The DNA of the CDR3 is TGCGCCAGCAGCGAAACAGGGGGAAGGGACTCTGGCTACACCTTC. Translated, it gives CASSETGGRDSGYTF.

The chain recombines TRBV7-2 with TRBJ1-4; TRBD1 agrees at 7 bases. Per the germline V gene, CDR1 is SGHTA and CDR2 is FQGNSA. The CDR3 is 17 amino acids. J lost 3 bases, V lost 6 bases, and 13 bases had no gene match. The DNA of the CDR3 is TGTGCCAGCAGTCTTAGCGTGTTGAGGGGGCCTAATGAAAAACTGTTTTTT. This encodes CASSLSVLRGPNEKLFF. Using reference TRBV7-2 and TRBJ1-4 for the parts outside the CDR3, the full variable domain is GAGVSQSPSNKVTEKGKDVELRCDPISGHTALYWYRQSLGQGLEFLIYFQGNSAPDKSGLPSDRFSAERTGGSVSTLTIQRTQQEDSAVYLCASSLSVLRGPNEKLFFGSGTQLSVL.

This chain joins TRBV20-1 and TRBJ1-1; 7 bases line up with TRBD1. Germline V lookup: CDR1 DFQATT, CDR2 SNEGSKA (reference sequence). This CDR3 has 13 amino acids. With V trimmed by 3 bases and J by 2 bases, 3 bases remained unmatched. CDR3 bases: TGCAGTGCTAGTTACAGGGGAAACACTGAAGCTTTCTTT. Translated: CSASYRGNTEAFF.

This clone was seen just once. This sequence joins TRBV7-2 and TRBJ2-5, with 10 bases aligning to TRBD1. Germline values: CDR1 SGHTA, CDR2 FQGNSA. The CDR3 is 14 residues long. The ends lost 5 bases at V and 5 bases at J; junction bases unmatched: 5. In DNA form, the CDR3 reads TGTGCCAGCAGCCCGACAGGGGGCGGTGAGACCCAGTACTTC. It codes for CASSPTGGGETQYF.

Of note for this clone: One end of the junction varies from germline; a read error may be responsible. The chain has TRBV5-1 and TRBJ2-3; 10 nucleotides match TRBD2. CDR3 size: 16 residues. Germline values: CDR1 SGHRS, CDR2 YFSETQ. CDR3 in DNA: TGCGCCAGCAGCTTGGGTGTTGGGACTAGCGCTACCGGCAGGGATTTT. It yields the protein CASSLGVGTSATGRDF.

The rearrangement links TRBV2 to TRBJ2-7, with 9 bases identical to TRBD1. The CDR3 is 15 residues long. The germline CDR1 and CDR2 sequences are SNHLY and FYNNEI. After removal of 2 bases from V and 2 bases from J, the junction contained 4 bases not matched to a gene. CDR3 loop: CASSERGQGPYEQYF. In DNA, the CDR3 is TGTGCCAGCAGTGAAAGGGGACAGGGTCCCTACGAGCAGTACTTC.

The genes are TRBV7-8 and TRBJ1-2; the D gene is possibly TRBD1 (6 bases). This CDR3 is 15 amino acids long. V was clipped by 1 base and J by 0 bases, with 9 bases between them. Germline assignment: CDR1 SGHVS and CDR2 FQNEAQ. The DNA of the CDR3 is TGTGCCAGCAGCTTAGTCCGACAGGCTAACTATGGCTACACCTTC. Amino acid sequence: CASSLVRQANYGYTF.

The chain has TRBV19 and TRBJ2-1, with 8 positions matching TRBD2. Germline V gives CDR1 LNHDA, CDR2 SQIVND (reference sequence). Unmatched junction bases numbered 5, after V lost 1 base and J lost 3 bases. CDR3 size: 16 residues. The CDR3 loop reads CASSIGGLARYNEQFF. The CDR3 region has the DNA TGTGCCAGTAGTATAGGAGGACTAGCTCGCTACAATGAGCAGTTCTTC.

The table lists this clone with a few counts. The chain employs TRBV7-8 and TRBJ2-7, with a weak D call TRBD1 (5 bases). Per germline, CDR1 SGHVS and CDR2 FQNEAQ. The CDR3 runs to 14 residues. V gave up 4 bases and J gave up 2 bases, with 12 bases separating them. The CDR3 reads CASSSQRGTYEQYF. The CDR3 DNA is TGTGCCAGCAGCTCGCAAAGGGGCACCTACGAGCAGTACTTC.

This clone was detected a few times. J is TRBJ2-3 and V is TRBV2; 8 nucleotides agree with TRBD1. Trimming took 2 bases from V and 2 from J; bases not matched to a gene: 3. The CDR3 is 15 amino acids. Germline lookup yields CDR1 SNHLY and CDR2 FYNNEI. CDR3 region: CASSERTGITDTQYF. The CDR3, as DNA: TGTGCCAGCAGTGAAAGGACAGGGATCACAGATACGCAGTATTTT. The entire variable domain, with the rest obtained from reference TRBV2 and TRBJ2-3, is as follows: EPEVTQTPSHQVTQMGQEVILRCVPISNHLYFYWYRQILGQKVEFLVSFYNNEISEKSEIFDDQFSVERPDGSNFTLKIRSTKLEDSAMYFCASSERTGITDTQYFGPGTRLTVL.

The chain links TRBV10-3 to TRBJ1-2; TRBD1 aligns across 8 bases. The CDR3 spans 16 residues. V trimming: 0 bases; J trimming: 2 bases; junction bases outside the gene matches: 5. Germline V gene lookup returns CDR1 ENHRY and CDR2 SYGVKD. The DNA for the CDR3 is TGTGCCATCAGTGAGTCTTGGACAGGGAAAAACTATGGCTACACCTTC. It yields the protein CAISESWTGKNYGYTF.

This chain uses TRBV24-1 with TRBJ1-2; no firm D call. The CDR3 covers 13 residues. The V end was cut by 7 bases, the J end by 1 base, with 9 bases between. The germline CDR1 and CDR2 sequences are KGHDR and SFDVKD. In DNA, the CDR3 is TGTGCCACCAGCGGAGGCAATAACTATGGCTACACCTTC. Translation gives CATSGGNNYGYTF.

This clone was counted only a few times. This sequence joins TRBV19 and TRBJ1-1, with D uncertain. This CDR3 has 12 amino acids. Germline lookup yields CDR1 LNHDA and CDR2 SQIVND (reference sequence). V was trimmed by 9 bases and J by 1 base, leaving 9 bases between them. CDR3 sequence: CASMSRNTEAFF. The CDR3 region has the DNA TGTGCCAGCATGTCGAGGAACACTGAAGCTTTCTTT.

As for this clone: Other nucleotide sequences from this sample produce the same CDR3. The chain is built from TRBV5-1 and TRBJ2-1; D may be TRBD1 (6 bases). The CDR3 totals 12 residues. V was clipped by 3 bases and J by 8 bases, with 9 bases between them. Germline V lookup: CDR1 SGHRS, CDR2 YFSETQ. CDR3 in amino acids: CASSSQGDEQFF. As DNA, the CDR3 is TGCGCCAGCAGCTCACAGGGCGATGAGCAGTTCTTC.

This clone was detected only once. V is TRBV7-9 and J is TRBJ2-7, with a possible D match to TRBD2 (6 bases). CDR3 length: 14 residues. Looked up from germline, CDR1 is SEHNR and CDR2 is FQNEAQ (reference sequence). The V end lost 4 bases, the J end lost 2 bases, and 12 bases lay between the germline ends. The CDR3 sequence: CASSSGDGTYEQYF. For the CDR3, the DNA is TGTGCCAGCAGCTCGGGGGACGGGACCTACGAGCAGTACTTC.

The chain employs TRBV5-1 and TRBJ2-1; 8 bases match TRBD2. Germline assignment: CDR1 SGHRS and CDR2 YFSETQ. V lost 6 bases to trimming and J lost 3 bases; unmatched junction nucleotides: 8. The CDR3 has 15 residues. CDR3 bases: TGCGCCAGCACCCTAGCGGGCGGTAACTACAATGAGCAGTTCTTC. Its protein is CASTLAGGNYNEQFF.

The rearrangement links TRBV15 to TRBJ2-2; TRBD2 matches at 10 bases. The germline gives CDR1 LNHNV, CDR2 YYDKDF (reference sequence). The CDR3 spans 16 residues. J was trimmed by 3 bases and V by 6 bases; bases with no gene match: 7. The CDR3 loop is CATRGSGGQYTGELFF. The CDR3 nucleotides are TGTGCCACCAGAGGTAGCGGGGGGCAATACACCGGGGAGCTGTTTTTT.

For the CDR3, the DNA is TGCGCCAGCGCCCCTAACGGTTGGTCCTACAATGAGCAGTTCTTC. Its translation: CASAPNGWSYNEQFF. V and J are TRBV4-3 and TRBJ2-1; D gene unclear. The CDR3 spans 15 residues. Trimming left V 8 bases short and J 1 base short, with 15 bases between. Germline values: CDR1 LGHNA, CDR2 YSLEER.

As DNA, the CDR3 is TGCAGCGCCGGGACTAGCGCCTACAATGAGCAGTTCTTC. It specifies CSAGTSAYNEQFF. This chain links TRBV29-1 with TRBJ2-1; 10 bases line up with TRBD2. Trimming took 7 bases from V and 2 from J; bases not matched to a gene: 2. This CDR3 is built from 13 residues. Looked up from germline, CDR1 is SQVTM and CDR2 is ANQGSEA.

The chain joins TRBV2 to TRBJ2-1; maybe TRBD2 (5 bases). Germline V gene sequence: CDR1 SNHLY, CDR2 FYNNEI. This CDR3 is built from 15 residues. V was pared by 2 bases and J by 9 bases, with 17 bases between. CDR3 loop: CASSETPLAGSEQFF. The CDR3 coding sequence is TGTGCCAGCAGTGAAACCCCCCTCGCGGGCAGTGAGCAGTTCTTC.

The chain is built from TRBV28 and TRBJ1-2, with 9 bases aligning to TRBD1. The length of the CDR3 is 15 residues. J gave up 6 bases and V 5 bases, and 10 bases lay outside the gene matches. From germline, CDR1 is MDHEN and CDR2 SYDVKM. This CDR3 reads CASSPTGTGNHGYTF. DNA for the CDR3: TGTGCCAGCAGTCCAACCGGGACAGGGAACCATGGCTACACCTTC.

The chain links TRBV27 to TRBJ1-2, with 9 bases lining up with TRBD1. The CDR3 has 14 amino acids. The V and J ends lost 6 bases and 9 bases, in that order; junction bases with no gene match: 11. Per germline, CDR1 MNHEY and CDR2 SMNVEV (reference sequence). CDR3 amino acids: CASSPNPGTGRYTF. The CDR3 DNA sequence: TGTGCCAGCAGCCCTAATCCCGGGACAGGGCGCTACACCTTC.

The rearrangement joins TRBV18 to TRBJ1-3; possibly TRBD1 for D (5 bases). CDR1 is KGHSH and CDR2 is LQKENI in the germline V gene. The CDR3 contains 17 residues. V lost 2 bases, J lost 0 bases, and 14 bases lay in between. This CDR3 reads CASSPSAAGDSGNTIYF. The DNA for the CDR3 is TGTGCCAGCTCACCATCGGCAGCGGGGGACTCTGGAAACACCATATATTTT.

The V and J genes are TRBV7-9 and TRBJ1-1; 9 positions agree with TRBD1. J gave up 1 base and V 6 bases, and 3 bases lay outside the gene matches. The CDR3 is 14 residues long. The germline CDR1 and CDR2 sequences are SEHNR and FQNEAQ (reference sequence). The CDR3 reads CASRRDRANTEAFF. CDR3 DNA: TGTGCCAGCAGGAGGGACAGGGCGAACACTGAAGCTTTCTTT.

The table lists this clone with a few counts. The chain couples TRBV5-6 to TRBJ1-3; D perhaps matches TRBD1 (6 bases). Trimming cost V 4 bases and J 4 bases, with 12 bases left between them. Germline V CDR1 and CDR2: SGHDT, YYEEEE. CDR3 length: 14 amino acids. CDR3 residues: CASSDLRGGNTIYF. The CDR3 nucleotides read TGTGCCAGCAGCGACCTCAGGGGAGGAAACACCATATATTTT.

The chain is built from TRBV6-5 and TRBJ2-1; TRBD2 matches at 14 bases. Losses at the gene ends were 2 bases for V and 5 bases for J; bases not matched to a gene: 2. Germline V gene sequence: CDR1 MNHEY, CDR2 SVGAGI. This CDR3 region has 16 residues. The CDR3 here is CASSYRTSGRHNEQFF. CDR3 coding DNA: TGTGCCAGCAGTTACCGGACTAGCGGGAGGCACAATGAGCAGTTCTTC.

The chain couples TRBV3-1 (or the pseudogene TRBV3-2) to TRBJ2-1; 12 bases are a match to TRBD2. V dropped 4 bases and J dropped 4; count of bases not matched to a gene: 2. The CDR3 has 15 residues. CDR1 LGHDT and CDR2 YNNKEL come from the germline V gene (reference sequence). CDR3 protein: CASSPSGGEYNEQFF. The DNA for the CDR3 is TGTGCCAGCAGCCCTAGCGGGGGGGAATACAATGAGCAGTTCTTC.